This T cell receptor (beta chain) was identified in a study of CD8+ T cells in alopecia areata. Study-level information: Once tofacitinib had been taken for 6 to 18 months, 6 months off drug followed. General study points: Any link of baseline CD8+ expansion to response, resting on one nonresponder, remains uncertain. Tofacitinib significantly lowered scalp clonality and expanded CD8+ clones among the top 100.

Turning to this clone: Its target is unknown.

Treatment in this sample: oral pan-JAK inhibitor, 5-10 mg twice daily. Peripheral blood, together with lesional scalp punch biopsies, was collected from alopecia areata patients. This CDR3 is 14 amino acids long. Germline lookup yields CDR1 SNHLY and CDR2 FYNNEI. The V gene end was trimmed by 7 bases and the J gene end by 9 bases; junction bases not matched to a gene: 7. RNA was isolated and reverse transcribed to cDNA, the sequencing template. Profiling relied on immunoSEQ multiplex PCR, and the TCRdb table lists in-frame clones only, not all of them. The sample lists over 150,000 clones; 58% were seen once.

The receptor's source is a human donor with alopecia areata. Sequences were derived from CD4+ T cells sorted from blood, sampled at week 24, from a patient treated with tofacitinib. The chain couples TRBV2 to TRBJ2-4; 12 nucleotides agree with TRBD2. CDR3 loop: CASIGTSGLGIQYF. CDR3 sequence (DNA): TGTGCCAGCATTGGGACTAGCGGGTTGGGCATTCAGTACTTC.